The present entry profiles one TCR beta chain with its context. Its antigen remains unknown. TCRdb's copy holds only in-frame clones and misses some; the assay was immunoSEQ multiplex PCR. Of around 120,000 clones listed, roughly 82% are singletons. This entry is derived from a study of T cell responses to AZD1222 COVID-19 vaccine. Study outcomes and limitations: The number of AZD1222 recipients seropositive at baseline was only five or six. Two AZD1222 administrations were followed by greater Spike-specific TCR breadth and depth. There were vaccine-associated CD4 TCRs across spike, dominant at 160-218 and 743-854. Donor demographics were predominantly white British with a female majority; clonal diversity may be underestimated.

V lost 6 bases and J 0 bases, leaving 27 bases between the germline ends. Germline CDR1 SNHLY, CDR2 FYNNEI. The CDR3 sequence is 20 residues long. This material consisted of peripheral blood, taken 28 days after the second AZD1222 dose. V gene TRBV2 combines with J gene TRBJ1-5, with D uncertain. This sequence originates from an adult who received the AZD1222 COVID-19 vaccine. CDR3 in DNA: TGTGCCAGCAGGGGCCGGGATGAGGGAACTGGGATTATTAGCAATCAGCCCCAGCATTTT. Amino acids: CASRGRDEGTGIISNQPQHF.